This note documents a single T cell receptor (beta chain) sequence. This CDR3 is built from 17 residues. V lost 2 bases, J lost 2 bases, and 10 bases stayed unmatched. Germline values: CDR1 LGHNA, CDR2 YNFKEQ. The sample is drawn from a study of blood T cell repertoires in COVID-19. The wider study: The study drew acute and convalescent COVID-19 samples from the United States, Italy and Spain. PBMCs, B-cell-depleted T cells, or T cells were the source of the cDNA or gDNA that made up the material.

The protocol was immunoSEQ multiplex PCR, while the TCRdb copy is restricted to in-frame clones and leaves out a portion. The data hold some 290,000 clones, with around 91% observed a single time. Seattle patient enrollment occurred during active infection, with longitudinal follow-up thereafter. This TCR was recovered from a woman in her 40s with COVID-19, enrolled during active disease. The V and J genes are TRBV4-2 and TRBJ2-3, with 7 bases fitting TRBD2. The material sequenced was peripheral blood. CDR3 protein: CASSQLPGGQDTDTQYF. The CDR3 coding sequence is TGTGCCAGCAGCCAACTCCCGGGAGGTCAGGACACAGATACGCAGTATTTT.